The clone carrying this TCR beta chain occurred once. Its antigen is unidentified. The CDR3 runs 13 residues. V lost 6 bases, J lost 2 bases, and 11 bases lay in between. Per germline, CDR1 SGHKS and CDR2 YYEKEE (reference sequence). This sample stems from a study of OX40 agonist ivuxolimab in advanced cancers. Study summary: There were three patients with partial responses, one having hepatocellular carcinoma and two cutaneous melanoma. Findings and limits, study-wide: Normalized T-cell clonal expansion was also low in some nonresponders. The study observed clonal expansion of CD4+ and CD8+ blood T cells by week 6 at 0.1 to 3.0 mg/kg.

Here immunoSEQ multiplex PCR was the method, and the copy in TCRdb shows in-frame clones only, minus some. The table has 55,000 to 90,000 clones, just over 85% seen once. The rearrangement uses TRBV5-5 and TRBJ1-1; D may be TRBD1 (5 bases). The sequence was collected from an adult with an advanced solid tumor such as melanoma, head and neck, liver or kidney cancer. Source: CD4+ or CD8+ T cells sorted from blood, taken in a trial of the OX40 agonist ivuxolimab. CDR3 sequence: CASTRGVNTEAFF. The CDR3 region has the DNA TGTGCCAGCACTCGGGGGGTAAACACTGAAGCTTTCTTT. Full variable domain (outside the CDR3, taken from reference TRBV5-5 and TRBJ1-1): DAGVTQSPTHLIKTRGQQVTLRCSPISGHKSVSWYQQVLGQGPQFIFQYYEKEERGRGNFPDRFSARQFPNYSSELNVNALLLGDSALYLCASTRGVNTEAFFGQGTRLTVV.